One and the same sample provided the 15 T cell receptor beta chains below, sequenced in a study of Ad26.COV2.S vaccination and SARS-CoV-2 variants. TCRdb's table, derived via immunoSEQ multiplex PCR, lists solely in-frame clones and lacks some. The table has approximately 240,000 clones, roughly 88% seen once. Treatment indicated: about 20 received Ad26.COV2.S at low or high dose, single or two shots; roughly 5 received placebo; per-sample allocation not given. Each sample was drawn 63 days after the first injection (of vaccine or placebo). This specimen was peripheral blood, taken in a trial of Ad26.COV2.S vaccine versus placebo. Receptors originate from a person aged 18 to 59 who received the Ad26.COV2.S COVID-19 vaccine or a placebo.

The chain carries TRBV10-3 and TRBJ2-5; D unresolved. From germline, CDR1 is ENHRY and CDR2 SYGVKD. V lost 7 bases, J lost 5 bases, and 11 bases lay in between. This CDR3 region has 12 residues. CDR3 nucleotides: TGTGCCATCATTTTATCGCCGGAGACCCAGTACTTC. This encodes CAIILSPETQYF.

The chain employs TRBV24-1 and TRBJ2-7; maybe TRBD1 (6 bases). CDR3 length: 12 amino acids. Looked up from germline, CDR1 is KGHDR and CDR2 is SFDVKD. V was pared by 4 bases and J by 7 bases, with 10 bases between. The CDR3 reads CATSDPGEEQYF. The DNA for the CDR3 is TGTGCCACCAGTGACCCAGGGGAGGAGCAGTACTTC.

V gene TRBV6-5 combines with J gene TRBJ2-7; 10 nucleotides line up with TRBD1. J was trimmed by 5 bases and V by 5 bases; bases with no gene match: 6. This CDR3 has 14 amino acids. Germline V CDR1 and CDR2: MNHEY, SVGAGI. The CDR3 DNA is TGTGCCAGCAGTCAGACAGGGGGCGGGAACGAGCAGTACTTC. Amino acids: CASSQTGGGNEQYF.

This clone was recorded at least ten times. This sequence joins TRBV10-1 and TRBJ2-2; unclear D gene. The CDR3 loop spans 13 amino acids. Germline assignment: CDR1 WNHNN and CDR2 SYGVQD (reference sequence). The V gene lost 3 bases and the J gene lost 6 bases, with 8 bases spanning the gap. The CDR3 is CASSEKAAGELFF. In nucleotides, the CDR3 is TGCGCCAGCAGTGAAAAGGCAGCCGGGGAGCTGTTTTTT.

The CDR3 DNA follows: TGTGCCAGCAGCGCCGAGTTAGGGAATGAGCAGTTCTTC. It yields the protein CASSAELGNEQFF. The V and J genes are TRBV9 and TRBJ2-1; no reliable D call. The CDR3 is made up of 13 amino acids. CDR1 is SGDLS, CDR2 YYNGEE, per germline. Deletions cut 3 bases from V and 7 bases from J, with 11 bases between.

In its sample, this clone was seen once. V is TRBV6-6 and J is TRBJ2-7; no reliable D call. Germline V gives CDR1 MNHNY, CDR2 SVGAGI (reference sequence). There are 15 residues in the CDR3. Trimming shortened V by 6 bases and J by 0 bases, and 15 bases separated the two germline ends. DNA for the CDR3: TGTGCCAGCAGCTCTACGGATCCAAGCTCCTACGAGCAGTACTTC. This gives the protein CASSSTDPSSYEQYF.

The chain carries TRBV6-5 and TRBJ1-4, with D possibly being TRBD1 (6 bases). Germline V lookup: CDR1 MNHEY, CDR2 SVGAGI. The CDR3 consists of 15 residues. V was shortened by 4 bases and J by 7 bases, with 16 bases between the two germline ends. The CDR3 is CASSLRQDRSEKLFF. The CDR3 DNA follows: TGTGCCAGCAGTTTAAGACAGGACCGGAGTGAAAAACTGTTTTTT.

V and J are TRBV3-1 (or the pseudogene TRBV3-2) and TRBJ1-3; 8 nucleotides line up with TRBD1. Trimming removed 4 bases from V and 2 bases from J; junction bases left unmatched: 13. The CDR3 has 18 amino acids. Germline CDR1 LGHDT, CDR2 YNNKEL (reference sequence). The CDR3 is CASSLELGQGLAGNTIYF. The CDR3 bases are TGTGCCAGCAGCCTTGAATTAGGACAGGGTTTAGCTGGAAACACCATATATTTT.

This chain's CDR3 is CASSQPSGDRLFF. Written as DNA, the CDR3 is TGCGCCAGCAGCCAACCCTCGGGTGACCGGCTGTTTTTT. The chain employs TRBV5-1 and TRBJ2-2; the D is unclear. This CDR3 spans 13 amino acids. Germline values: CDR1 SGHRS, CDR2 YFSETQ. V lost 4 bases to trimming and J lost 13 bases, with 17 bases between them.

The gene calls are TRBV3-1 (or the pseudogene TRBV3-2) and TRBJ1-1, with D unresolved. The V and J ends lost 2 bases and 14 bases respectively, with 15 bases between them. CDR3 length equals 12 residues. Germline CDR1 is LGHDT and CDR2 is YNNKEL (reference sequence). The CDR3 DNA is TGTGCCAGCAGCCAATCCCAAGGGCCCTTCTTCTTT. Its protein is CASSQSQGPFFF.

In its sample, this clone was seen once. The genes are TRBV3-1 (or the pseudogene TRBV3-2) and TRBJ1-4; 7 bases fit TRBD1. The CDR3 spans 15 residues. CDR1 is LGHDT, CDR2 YNNKEL, per germline (reference sequence). With V trimmed by 6 bases and J by 5 bases, 9 bases remained unmatched. CDR3 sequence: CASRERDSRNEKLFF. CDR3 sequence (DNA): TGTGCCAGCAGAGAGAGGGACAGTCGAAATGAAAAACTGTTTTTT.

J is TRBJ2-3 and V is TRBV19; TRBD2 matches 14 bases. This CDR3 region has 18 residues. Germline-derived CDR1 and CDR2 are LNHDA and SQIVND (reference sequence). The trim removed 5 bases at V and 0 bases at J, leaving 7 bases unmatched. CDR3 in DNA: TGTGCCAGTAGTTTCCGACTAGCGGGGGGGGTCAGCACAGATACGCAGTATTTT. As protein: CASSFRLAGGVSTDTQYF.

The rearrangement links TRBV14 to TRBJ1-2, with a weak D call TRBD1 (5 bases). Deletions cut 4 bases from V and 3 bases from J, with 18 bases between. Germline V gene sequence: CDR1 SGHDN, CDR2 FVKESK. This CDR3 region has 16 residues. In DNA, the CDR3 is TGTGCCAGCAGCCCCCCGGCAGGGCCCGCCGACTATGGCTACACCTTC. This translates into CASSPPAGPADYGYTF.

The J gene is TRBJ1-2, the V gene TRBV4-2; possible D gene TRBD1, 6 bases. V gave up 3 bases and J gave up 5 bases, with 19 bases separating them. The CDR3 has 16 amino acids. From germline, CDR1 is LGHNA and CDR2 YNFKEQ. This chain's CDR3 is CASSQGSTGTQYGYTF. The CDR3, as DNA: TGTGCCAGCAGCCAGGGTAGCACAGGGACCCAATATGGCTACACCTTC.

The chain links TRBV28 to TRBJ1-2; TRBD1 might be the D (5 bases). Germline assignment: CDR1 MDHEN and CDR2 SYDVKM. V dropped 6 bases and J dropped 2 bases, with 16 bases sitting between them. The CDR3 covers 15 residues. CDR3 loop: CASRLGGGKNYGYTF. CDR3 nucleotide sequence: TGTGCCAGCAGACTGGGCGGGGGAAAGAACTATGGCTACACCTTC.